This T cell receptor beta chain stems from a study of a mutant IDH1 vaccine in newly diagnosed glioma. Here immunoSEQ multiplex PCR was the method, and the copy in TCRdb shows in-frame clones only, minus some. The sample has about 70,000 clones; 65% to 85% are singletons. CDR1 and CDR2 (germline): MNHNY, SVGAGI (reference sequence). This CDR3 spans 16 amino acids. Trimming took off 0 bases at V and 2 bases at J, with 12 bases between the two ends. The time point was: baseline, week 1 (first vaccination visit). Described treatment: pre-vaccination baseline after standard-of-care therapy. Donors harbored newly found WHO grade 3 or 4 IDH1-mutant, ATRX-lost astrocytomas.

This TCR derives from a woman under 30 with glioma. Some clones in this sample may be carry-over from other donors' samples. Specimen: peripheral blood mononuclear cells (PBMCs), collected from a glioma patient treated with radiotherapy, temozolomide or both. The gene calls are TRBV6-6 and TRBJ2-3; D gene uncertain. The CDR3 loop is CASSYSDILFTDTQYF. The CDR3 region has the DNA TGTGCCAGCAGTTACTCAGACATACTTTTCACAGATACGCAGTATTTT.